These T cell receptor beta chains were read from a single sample in a study of post-analysis software for immune sequencing data. MiXCR, applied by TCRdb to the PCR reads, yields one record per CDR3 protein. Altogether 750,000 to 950,000 distinct CDR3 sequences are present, approximately 53% being singletons, with the ten largest covering under 6%. Sequenced sample: blood. The receptor set was obtained from a girl aged 5-17 years with multiple sclerosis. CDR3s include the opening cysteine and the closing phenylalanine or tryptophan. The D gene is left open where the match is weak. The size entry is marked missing in some rows and otherwise reads once, few, many or a size class.

clone_size	v_call	j_call	d_call	cdr3_nt	cdr3_aa
NA	TRBV7-3	TRBJ2-1	NA	TGTGCCAGCAGCTTAGAACTGCGTAACCCCTACAATGAGCAGTTCTTC	CASSLELRNPYNEQFF
NA	TRBV5-1	TRBJ2-1	TRBD2	TGCGCCAGCAGCTTGGCAGCGGGAGATAAGAATGAGCAGTTCTTC	CASSLAAGDKNEQFF
NA	TRBV12-3/TRBV12-4	TRBJ2-7	NA	TGTGCCAGCAGTTTCCGCCTACATGGGTACGAGCAGTACTTC	CASSFRLHGYEQYF
NA	TRBV3-1	TRBJ1-2	NA	TGTGCCAGCAGCCCACTTACTCCAGGGACCTCGTCGTATGGCTACACCTTC	CASSPLTPGTSSYGYTF
once	TRBV5-1	TRBJ1-2	NA	TGCGCCAGCAGCTTGGAGGGGGTGTGGGGCTACACCTTC	CASSLEGVWGYTF
once	TRBV12-5	TRBJ1-2	TRBD1	TGTGCTAGTGGTTTGGGACAGGGCCTTCCGGAACATGGCTACACCTTC	CASGLGQGLPEHGYTF
NA	TRBV6-6	TRBJ1-4	NA	TGTGCCAGCAGTTACTCTCTTTACAAAGGCGAAAAACTGTTTTTT	CASSYSLYKGEKLFF
few	TRBV2	TRBJ1-1	NA	TGTGCCAGCAGCCCAGACGCGGCGGAAGCTTTCTTT	CASSPDAAEAFF
few	TRBV3-1	TRBJ2-1	NA	TGTGCCAGCAGCCTCGCAGGGTATCCCTACAATGAGCAGTTCTTC	CASSLAGYPYNEQFF
few	TRBV20-1	TRBJ2-5	NA	TGCAGTGCCCGAGGGAGGGAGACCCAGTACTTC	CSARGRETQYF
NA	TRBV5-1	TRBJ2-5	NA	TGCGCCAGCAGCCCCGGGCACTCATCTCAAGGGACCCAGTACTTC	CASSPGHSSQGTQYF
NA	TRBV4-1	TRBJ2-7	NA	TGCGCCAGCAGCCAAGATTCGGTGTTATACGAGCAGTACTTC	CASSQDSVLYEQYF
few	TRBV7-3	TRBJ2-5	NA	TGTGCCAGCAGCACAACAGCATGGTCAGGGACCCAGTACTTC	CASSTTAWSGTQYF
few	TRBV21-1	TRBJ2-7	NA	TGTGCCAGTTTGGACACCCACCGCTCCTACGAGCAGTACTTC	CASLDTHRSYEQYF
NA	TRBV12-5	TRBJ1-5	TRBD1	TGTGCTAGTGGTTTGACACAGGGGTGGCAGCCCCAGCATTTT	CASGLTQGWQPQHF
NA	TRBV7-2	TRBJ2-4	NA	TGTGCCAGCAGTCCAGGGTGGGGAGCCAAAAACATTCAGTACTTC	CASSPGWGAKNIQYF
NA	TRBV7-6	TRBJ2-6	NA	TGTGCCAGCAGCTCCGGGACGGCCTCCTCTGAGGCCAACGTCCTGACTTTC	CASSSGTASSEANVLTF
NA	TRBV6-5	TRBJ2-7	NA	TGTGCCAGCCGAAACAGGGGGGGGATATTCGAGCAGTACTTC	CASRNRGGIFEQYF
few	TRBV29-1	TRBJ2-7	TRBD1	TGCAGCGTCGCCGGACAGGGGGTGACCTACGAGCAGTACTTC	CSVAGQGVTYEQYF
NA	TRBV7-6	TRBJ2-1	NA	TGTGCCAGCAGCAACAGCCGGAGCTCCTACAATGAGCAGTTCTTC	CASSNSRSSYNEQFF
NA	TRBV20-1	TRBJ2-7	NA	TGCAGTGCTATTGGTGGGCCCCACTACGAGCAGTACTTC	CSAIGGPHYEQYF
NA	TRBV5-1	TRBJ2-3	NA	TGCGCCAGCAGCCTCGGGGGCAACACAGATACGCAGTATTTT	CASSLGGNTDTQYF
few	TRBV6-1	TRBJ2-7	NA	TGTGCCAGCAGTCAAGACGGCCCCTACGAGCAGTACTTC	CASSQDGPYEQYF
NA	TRBV29-1	TRBJ2-3	NA	TGCAGCTATAGTAGGGAGTCCACAGATACGCAGTATTTT	CSYSRESTDTQYF
NA	TRBV29-1	TRBJ2-3	NA	TGCAGCGTTGTTCGGACAGATACGCAGTATTTT	CSVVRTDTQYF
NA	TRBV6-5	TRBJ2-7	TRBD1	TGTGCCAGCAGAAGGACAGGGGCTTCTGGGGAGCAGTACTTC	CASRRTGASGEQYF
NA	TRBV3-1	TRBJ2-7	NA	TGTGCCAGCAGCGAAGATCGAGGCGGACGTCCCTACGAGCAGTACTTC	CASSEDRGGRPYEQYF
NA	TRBV5-1	TRBJ1-2	TRBD1	TGCGCCAGCAGATTGGACAGGGAAGGCTACACCTTC	CASRLDREGYTF
NA	TRBV11-2	TRBJ2-1	TRBD1	TGTGCCAGCAGCTTAGGACAGGGGGCATTCGATGAGCAGTTCTTC	CASSLGQGAFDEQFF
NA	TRBV12-3/TRBV12-4	TRBJ2-4	NA	TGTGCCAGCAGTCCCAACATACCTGCCCGCTATTGGGCCAAAAACATTCAGTACTTC	CASSPNIPARYWAKNIQYF
few	TRBV10-1	TRBJ2-1	TRBD2	TGCGCCAGCAGTGAGTCTAGTAGCGGGGCCTACAATGAGCAGTTCTTC	CASSESSSGAYNEQFF
NA	TRBV7-2	TRBJ2-1	NA	TGTGCCAGCAGCTCCGGGACAACCGCCTACAATGAGCAGTTCTTC	CASSSGTTAYNEQFF
NA	TRBV6-5	TRBJ1-1	NA	TGTGCCAGCAGTTCCCAATATGGGGGGACTGAAGCTTTCTTT	CASSSQYGGTEAFF
NA	TRBV5-1	TRBJ1-2	TRBD1	TGCGCCAGCACCCCCGGACAGGGTAGACCCTATGGCTACACCTTC	CASTPGQGRPYGYTF
many	TRBV2	TRBJ2-7	TRBD1	TGTGCCAGCAGAAGGGACAGAGACTACGAGCAGTACTTC	CASRRDRDYEQYF
NA	TRBV25-1	TRBJ1-2	NA	TGTGCCAGCAGTGCGGATAGGACAGACTTCTATGGCTACACCTTC	CASSADRTDFYGYTF
NA	TRBV7-9	TRBJ1-1	NA	TGTGCCATCGCGGAAGCTTTCTTT	CAIAEAFF
once	TRBV9	TRBJ2-1	TRBD1	TGTGCCAGCAGCGTGGGCCAGGGGGTTTACAATGAGCAGTTCTTC	CASSVGQGVYNEQFF
NA	TRBV20-1	TRBJ2-1	TRBD2	TGCAGTGCTAGAGCGACTAGCGCTGAGCAGTTCTTC	CSARATSAEQFF
NA	TRBV29-1	TRBJ2-3	NA	TGCAGCGTTGAAGAGACAGCCGAAGCAGATACGCAGTATTTT	CSVEETAEADTQYF
NA	TRBV20-1	TRBJ2-5	NA	TGCAGTGCCGACACAGGGCGGCGGGAGACCCAGTACTTC	CSADTGRRETQYF
NA	TRBV4-1	TRBJ1-1	TRBD1	TGCGCCAGCAGCCCTCTCAAAGGGACAGGGGCGAGGAGAACTGAAGCTTTCTTT	CASSPLKGTGARRTEAFF
few	TRBV9	TRBJ2-7	NA	TGTGCCAGCAGCGTAGGTCCAGGAGGAAGCTCCTACGAGCAGTACTTC	CASSVGPGGSSYEQYF
NA	TRBV10-3	TRBJ1-2	NA	TGTGCCATCAGTGAGCCGCGGGGGAACTATGGCTACACCTTC	CAISEPRGNYGYTF
few	TRBV7-2	TRBJ2-5	NA	TGTGCCAGCAGCGGGGAAGAGACCCAGTACTTC	CASSGEETQYF
NA	TRBV6-2/TRBV6-3	TRBJ2-3	NA	TGTGCCAGCAAAAATCCAAGCGGAGTCTCCACAGATACGCAGTATTTT	CASKNPSGVSTDTQYF
few	TRBV19	TRBJ2-1	TRBD1	TGTGCCAGTACCACCGGGACAGAATTATTGGGCAATGAGCAGTTCTTC	CASTTGTELLGNEQFF
NA	TRBV5-1	TRBJ2-7	TRBD1	TGCGCCAGCAGCTTGGAGACAGGGGTTTCCTCCTACGAGCAGTACTTC	CASSLETGVSSYEQYF
NA	TRBV5-1	TRBJ2-4	NA	TGCGCCAGCGCCCTGGATAGCGTTCCCAAAAACATTCAGTACTTC	CASALDSVPKNIQYF
few	TRBV28	TRBJ2-7	NA	TGTGCCAGCAGTCTTCCTTTCGGGCTACTTGGCGAGCAGTACTTC	CASSLPFGLLGEQYF
NA	TRBV20-1	TRBJ2-3	NA	TGCAGTGCTAACCGGGACCCTTTTAGCGCAGATACGCAGTATTTT	CSANRDPFSADTQYF